This TCR beta chain is from a study of post-analysis software for immune sequencing data. Overall study: Multiple sclerosis in the patients followed relapsing-remitting, secondary progressive and progressive-relapsing courses. Study-level points and caveats: Roughly five TRBV segments occurring more often in patients than controls included TRBV5-6, TRBV5-1 and TRBV20-1. Clustering by F measure revealed strong co-clustering among samples prepared together in one batch. Comparison with controls showed significantly lower normalized Chao1 diversity in multiple sclerosis patients.

A note on this clonotype: Antigen unknown.

TCR beta libraries were prepared from cDNA with unique molecular identifiers. Starting from approximately 0.95 to 9.8 million T cells, the study yielded hundreds of thousands of cDNA molecules. TCRdb analysed the PCR reads with MiXCR anew, one entry per CDR3 protein. The table includes approximately 350,000 distinct CDR3 sequences, approximately 38% detected once. V was cut by 4 bases and J by 9 bases, with 22 bases left in between. Germline assignment: CDR1 MGHRA and CDR2 YSYEKL. The CDR3 totals 17 residues. The chain is built from TRBV4-1 and TRBJ1-6, with D tentatively TRBD1 (5 bases). The clonotype comes from a girl aged 5 to 17 with multiple sclerosis. Input material: blood. CDR3 in amino acids: CASSPLGAQGPGSPLHF. CDR3 nucleotide sequence: TGCGCCAGCAGCCCACTTGGGGCCCAGGGACCTGGTTCACCCCTCCACTTT.